These 13 T cell receptor beta chains originate from one sample sequenced in a study of T cell repertoires in cytomegalovirus infection. What these receptors recognize is not known. TCRdb re-called the reads with MiXCR, one entry per CDR3 protein. In the table there are around 900,000 distinct CDR3 sequences, around 30% of which are singletons. The source material was cultured CD8+ T cells from PBMCs, sampled from culture after CMV antigen stimulation. The receptor set was obtained from a human donor in good health (CMV status not recorded). Some clones in this sample may be carry-over from other donors' samples.

The chain couples TRBV6-1 to TRBJ1-1, with 7 positions matching TRBD1. CDR1 is MNHNS and CDR2 is SASEGT in the germline V gene. This CDR3 has 12 amino acids. With 3 bases clipped from V and 10 bases from J, the junction kept 5 bases outside the gene matches. The CDR3 region has the DNA TGTGCCAGCAGTGATGCCGCAGGGGGAGCTTTCTTT. Amino acids: CASSDAAGGAFF.

This sequence joins TRBV24-1 and TRBJ2-1, with TRBD2 matching 13 bases. Losses at the gene ends were 1 base for V and 10 bases for J; bases not matched to a gene: 9. This CDR3 contains 17 residues. Germline V CDR1 and CDR2: KGHDR, SFDVKD. As DNA, the CDR3 is TGTGCCACCAGTGATTTCCTCGGGACTAGCGGGGTAGGGGAGCAGTTCTTC. Its translation: CATSDFLGTSGVGEQFF.

The rearrangement links TRBV9 to TRBJ1-2; D perhaps matches TRBD1 (5 bases). CDR1 and CDR2 from the germline V gene are SGDLS and YYNGEE. Trimming removed 0 bases from V and 4 bases from J, with 34 bases in between. This CDR3 comprises 22 residues. CDR3 in amino acids: CASSVGRTRSADSNYLSYGYTF. CDR3 DNA sequence: TGTGCCAGCAGCGTAGGACGGACGCGTTCGGCCGACAGCAATTACTTATCCTATGGCTACACCTTC.

This clonotype has just one count. The chain has TRBV9 and TRBJ1-2; unclear D gene. Trimming removed 2 bases from V and 4 bases from J, with 9 bases in between. The CDR3 contains 13 residues. From germline, CDR1 is SGDLS and CDR2 YYNGEE. CDR3 amino acids: CASSVGSTYGYTF. In DNA, the CDR3 is TGTGCCAGCAGCGTGGGGAGTACCTATGGCTACACCTTC.

This clonotype has only a few counts. The genes are TRBV20-1 and TRBJ2-1; no clear D gene. V lost 6 bases to trimming and J lost 5 bases, with 5 bases between them. Looked up from germline, CDR1 is DFQATT and CDR2 is SNEGSKA (reference sequence). The CDR3 spans 10 residues. The CDR3: CSASHNEQFF. CDR3 DNA sequence: TGCAGTGCATCCCACAATGAGCAGTTCTTC.

This clonotype occurred many times. The chain uses TRBV7-8 and TRBJ2-3; TRBD1 agrees at 9 bases. Germline V gives CDR1 SGHVS, CDR2 FQNEAQ. The CDR3 loop spans 16 amino acids. The V segment lost 5 bases and the J segment 3 bases; nucleotides outside the gene matches: 9. The CDR3 DNA follows: TGTGCCAGCAGCAGATCGACAGGGGGATTGACAGATACGCAGTATTTT. Translating it yields CASSRSTGGLTDTQYF.

The chain recombines TRBV10-3 with TRBJ2-3; TRBD1 might be the D (6 bases). The V gene lost 7 bases and the J gene lost 6 bases, with 23 bases spanning the gap. Germline values: CDR1 ENHRY, CDR2 SYGVKD. CDR3 length: 16 amino acids. DNA of the CDR3: TGTGCCATCAACGTTAGGGACACCCGACAAGGCGATACGCAGTATTTT. It specifies CAINVRDTRQGDTQYF.

V and J are TRBV4-3 and TRBJ1-2; D ambiguous. V shed 0 bases and J shed 6 bases, with 14 bases lying between them. This CDR3 has 15 residues. Germline assignment: CDR1 LGHNA and CDR2 YSLEER. The CDR3 coding sequence is TGCGCCAGCAGCCAAGATGGGCTCCGGCACGATGGCTACACCTTC. This encodes CASSQDGLRHDGYTF.

This clonotype was recorded a few times. This chain uses TRBV7-6 with TRBJ2-2; D is possibly TRBD1 (5 bases). This CDR3 has 14 residues. Looked up from germline, CDR1 is SGHVS and CDR2 is FNYEAQ. Trimming removed 0 bases at V and 8 bases at J, with 10 bases between. CDR3 nucleotide sequence: TGTGCCAGCAGCTTAGCGCCCAGGGCTGGGGAGCTGTTTTTT. Amino acid sequence: CASSLAPRAGELFF.

As regards this clonotype: An end of the junction differs from the germline gene, which may be a read error. The DNA for the CDR3 is TGTGCCAGCAGCCTTAGGCAGGGGAAGGTCTATGGCTACATCTTC. It is translated as CASSLRQGKVYGYIF. The chain recombines TRBV7-2 with TRBJ1-2, with D possibly matching TRBD1 (6 bases). Germline CDR1 is SGHTA and CDR2 is FQGNSA. The CDR3 runs to 15 residues.

The V and J genes are TRBV29-1 and TRBJ2-1; TRBD1 aligns across 7 bases. Trimming removed 0 bases from V and 5 bases from J; junction bases left unmatched: 1. The length of the CDR3 is 13 residues. Germline CDR1 SQVTM, CDR2 ANQGSEA. The CDR3 loop reads CSVEDQGDNEQFF. CDR3 in DNA: TGCAGCGTTGAAGACCAGGGGGACAATGAGCAGTTCTTC.

Only a few counts were recorded for this clonotype. The V call is TRBV7-2, the J call TRBJ1-2, with TRBD1 identical over 8 bases. Unmatched junction bases numbered 12, after V lost 1 base and J lost 8 bases. This CDR3 spans 16 amino acids. Per germline, CDR1 SGHTA and CDR2 FQGNSA. CDR3 coding DNA: TGTGCCAGCAGCTTAGGTTCGGGAGGACAGGGTTTAGGCTACACCTTC. Translation: CASSLGSGGQGLGYTF.

The rearrangement joins TRBV7-9 to TRBJ1-2; no firm D call. V dropped 4 bases and J dropped 3 bases, with 9 bases sitting between them. The CDR3 is made up of 13 amino acids. The germline V gene encodes CDR1 SEHNR and CDR2 FQNEAQ (reference sequence). The CDR3 DNA is TGTGCCAGCAGCTCCGACTCTGACTATGGCTACACCTTC. Its translation: CASSSDSDYGYTF. The full variable domain, rest sourced from reference TRBV7-9 and TRBJ1-2, is DTGVSQNPRHKITKRGQNVTFRCDPISEHNRLYWYRQTLGQGPEFLTYFQNEAQLEKSRLLSDRFSAERPKGSFSTLEIQRTEQGDSAMYLCASSSDSDYGYTFGSGTRLTVV.